The 18 T cell receptor beta chains below all came from one sample that was sequenced in a study of cytomegalovirus exposure and HLA in healthy donors. The PCR ran on 60 Vbeta and 13 Jbeta primers. Only in-frame clones appear in the TCRdb table, and some are missing; sequencing was by immunoSEQ multiplex PCR. The sample consists of around 130,000 clones, around 80% of them appearing once. Sample: PBMCs. The receptors were sampled from a man aged 25 to 45 in good health and CMV-seronegative.

This clone is a singleton in its sample. The J gene is TRBJ2-1, the V gene TRBV6-5; TRBD2 matches at 7 bases. Germline trimming cut 0 bases from V and 9 bases from J; bases unmatched to any gene: 11. The CDR3 extends over 16 amino acids. Germline V gene lookup returns CDR1 MNHEY and CDR2 SVGAGI. The CDR3 sequence is CASSYSLVGGLAEQFF. In DNA, the CDR3 is TGTGCCAGCAGTTACTCGCTTGTGGGAGGGCTGGCTGAGCAGTTCTTC.

The chain couples TRBV15 to TRBJ2-7; D might be TRBD1 (5 bases). CDR1 is LNHNV, CDR2 YYDKDF, per germline (reference sequence). V was cut by 0 bases and J by 2 bases, with 11 bases left in between. This CDR3 has 15 amino acids. CDR3 sequence reads: CATSRDRVVTYEQYF. DNA for the CDR3: TGTGCCACCAGCAGAGACAGGGTCGTGACCTACGAGCAGTACTTC.

The chain combines TRBV28 with TRBJ1-5; 7 bases are a match to TRBD1. Looked up from germline, CDR1 is MDHEN and CDR2 is SYDVKM. CDR3 length equals 16 residues. The V segment lost 6 bases and the J segment 0 bases; nucleotides outside the gene matches: 8. As DNA, the CDR3 is TGTGCCAGCAGACCCTATCCAGGGGGTAGCAATCAGCCCCAGCATTTT. Encoded protein: CASRPYPGGSNQPQHF.

The chain is built from TRBV6-5 and TRBJ2-3; a possible D gene is TRBD1 (6 bases). Germline loops: CDR1 MNHEY, CDR2 SVGAGI. The CDR3 contains 13 residues. V was shortened by 6 bases and J by 8 bases, with 15 bases between the two germline ends. The CDR3 sequence is CASRRAQGPTQYF. CDR3 sequence (DNA): TGTGCCAGCAGGAGAGCACAGGGTCCTACGCAGTATTTT.

The chain recombines TRBV7-2 with TRBJ2-2; D not certain. Trimming stripped 2 bases from V and 6 bases from J, with 10 bases between. Germline lookup yields CDR1 SGHTA and CDR2 FQGNSA. This CDR3 has 14 amino acids. CDR3 nucleotides: TGTGCCAGCAGCTTAAGGCTTAGCCCCGGGGAGCTGTTTTTT. Amino acid sequence: CASSLRLSPGELFF.

The rearrangement joins TRBV11-1 to TRBJ1-5; D is ambiguous. Germline CDR1 is SGHAT and CDR2 is FQDESV (reference sequence). V lost 5 bases and J lost 5, with 10 bases in between. The CDR3 has 13 residues. CDR3 nucleotides: TGTGCCAGCAGCCTGGGCCGAGATCAGCCCCAGCATTTT. Translated: CASSLGRDQPQHF.

This sequence joins TRBV5-4 and TRBJ1-2; D gene uncertain. CDR1 is SGHNT, CDR2 YYREEE, per germline (reference sequence). The CDR3 consists of 15 residues. V lost 4 bases, J lost 5 bases, and 18 bases lay in between. CDR3 bases: TGTGCCAGCAGCCCGCCGGGGAATTTTCGGTATGGCTACACCTTC. Translating gives CASSPPGNFRYGYTF.

The chain recombines TRBV28 with TRBJ2-7; TRBD2 agrees at 14 bases. V dropped 5 bases and J dropped 6; count of bases not matched to a gene: 6. CDR1 MDHEN and CDR2 SYDVKM come from the germline V gene. The CDR3 totals 15 residues. CDR3 sequence: CASSRLAGGQGEQYF. DNA of the CDR3: TGTGCCAGCAGTAGACTAGCGGGAGGGCAGGGCGAGCAGTACTTC.

This CDR3 is CASSHFGGEQYF. The CDR3 DNA reads TGTGCCAGCAGCCACTTCGGGGGGGAGCAGTACTTC. This rearrangement joins TRBV4-2 to TRBJ2-7; TRBD2 matches at 7 bases. CDR3 length: 12 residues. CDR1 and CDR2 (germline): LGHNA, YNFKEQ. After removal of 3 bases from V and 7 bases from J, the junction contained 3 bases not matched to a gene.

This clone was counted ten times or more. This same CDR3 is encoded by further DNA sequences in the sample. The chain uses TRBV6-6 and TRBJ1-5; weak D call: TRBD1 (5 bases). The CDR3 is 13 amino acids. V lost 7 bases, J lost 4 bases, and 11 bases lay in between. Germline CDR1 is MNHNY and CDR2 is SVGAGI (reference sequence). In DNA, the CDR3 is TGTGCCAGCACCACGGGGGGTAATCAGCCCCAGCATTTT. Residues: CASTTGGNQPQHF.

The rearrangement uses TRBV4-2 and TRBJ1-2; possibly TRBD1 for D (6 bases). The CDR3 totals 15 residues. Germline V lookup: CDR1 LGHNA, CDR2 YNFKEQ. V lost 1 base and J lost 5, with 14 bases in between. CDR3 loop: CASSQGDGQSYGYTF. CDR3 nucleotides: TGTGCCAGCAGCCAAGGCGACGGACAGAGTTATGGCTACACCTTC.

The DNA of the CDR3 is TGTGCCATCAGTGAGTCGAGGGTAAATCGGGGTGCTGAAGCTTTCTTT. It encodes CAISESRVNRGAEAFF. The chain couples TRBV10-3 to TRBJ1-1; no clear D gene. CDR3 length equals 16 residues. Looked up from germline, CDR1 is ENHRY and CDR2 is SYGVKD. V gave up 0 bases and J gave up 6 bases, with 17 bases separating them.

V is TRBV27 and J is TRBJ2-1; TRBD1 aligns across 8 bases. Germline assignment: CDR1 MNHEY and CDR2 SMNVEV (reference sequence). V lost 6 bases and J lost 8; bases outside the gene matches: 9. The CDR3 extends over 14 amino acids. The CDR3 bases are TGTGCCAGCAGAAGTTGGGACAGGTTCGATGAGCAGTTCTTC. Translation gives CASRSWDRFDEQFF.

This chain connects TRBV5-4 to TRBJ1-1; 10 bases agree with TRBD1. The CDR3 runs 16 residues. With 1 base clipped from V and 9 bases from J, the junction kept 12 bases outside the gene matches. Germline loops: CDR1 SGHNT, CDR2 YYREEE (reference sequence). The CDR3 protein is CASSLQRTGGRVKAFF. CDR3 nucleotides: TGTGCCAGCAGCTTGCAACGGACAGGGGGAAGAGTCAAAGCTTTCTTT. The variable domain in full, completed from reference TRBV5-4 and TRBJ1-1, reads ETGVTQSPTHLIKTRGQQVTLRCSSQSGHNTVSWYQQALGQGPQFIFQYYREEENGRGNFPPRFSGLQFPNYSSELNVNALELDDSALYLCASSLQRTGGRVKAFFGQGTRLTVV.

This chain links TRBV2 with TRBJ2-3; D possibly corresponds to TRBD1 (6 bases). The germline V gene has CDR1 SNHLY and CDR2 FYNNEI. The CDR3 consists of 16 residues. V shed 6 bases and J shed 0 bases, with 16 bases lying between them. CDR3 nucleotide sequence: TGTGCCAGCAGCGACCGGACAGATTCTAGCACAGATACGCAGTATTTT. Translated: CASSDRTDSSTDTQYF. The whole variable domain, remainder taken from reference TRBV2 and TRBJ2-3, is EPEVTQTPSHQVTQMGQEVILRCVPISNHLYFYWYRQILGQKVEFLVSFYNNEISEKSEIFDDQFSVERPDGSNFTLKIRSTKLEDSAMYFCASSDRTDSSTDTQYFGPGTRLTVL.

The chain links TRBV7-2 to TRBJ2-7, with 7 positions matching TRBD1. CDR1 is SGHTA and CDR2 is FQGNSA in the germline V gene. With 5 bases clipped from V and 0 bases from J, the junction kept 7 bases outside the gene matches. CDR3 length: 15 amino acids. As DNA, the CDR3 is TGTGCCAGCAGCCCCACGGACAGGAGCTCCTACGAGCAGTACTTC. It specifies CASSPTDRSSYEQYF.

This clone appeared a few times. In nucleotides, the CDR3 is TGTGCCAGCGCCTGGGGACTAGCGCGCGGGGACGAGCAGTACTTC. Its translation is CASAWGLARGDEQYF. The V and J genes are TRBV6-1 and TRBJ2-7; 10 bases are a match to TRBD2. With 8 bases clipped from V and 5 bases from J, the junction kept 12 bases outside the gene matches. CDR1 and CDR2 (germline): MNHNS, SASEGT. The CDR3 length is 15 residues.

V usage is TRBV30 and J usage is TRBJ2-7, with 8 bases fitting TRBD1. CDR1 GTSNPN and CDR2 SVGIG come from the germline V gene (reference sequence). This CDR3 contains 11 residues. CDR3: CAGTGFNGQYF. DNA for the CDR3: TGTGCAGGGACAGGTTTCAACGGGCAGTACTTC.